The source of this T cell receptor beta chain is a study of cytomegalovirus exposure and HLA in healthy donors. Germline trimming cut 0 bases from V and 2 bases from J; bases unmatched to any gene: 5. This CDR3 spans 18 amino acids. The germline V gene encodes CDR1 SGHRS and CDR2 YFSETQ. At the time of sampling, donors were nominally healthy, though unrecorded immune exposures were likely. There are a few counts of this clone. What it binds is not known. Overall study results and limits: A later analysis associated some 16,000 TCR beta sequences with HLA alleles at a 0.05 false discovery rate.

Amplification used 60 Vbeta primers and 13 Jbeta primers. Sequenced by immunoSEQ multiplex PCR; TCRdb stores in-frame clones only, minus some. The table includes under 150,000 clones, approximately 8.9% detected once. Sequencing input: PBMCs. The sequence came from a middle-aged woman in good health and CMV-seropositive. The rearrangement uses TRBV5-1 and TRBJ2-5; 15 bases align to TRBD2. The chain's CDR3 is CASSLGTSGGAPQETQYF. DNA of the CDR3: TGCGCCAGCAGCTTGGGGACTAGCGGGGGGGCCCCTCAAGAGACCCAGTACTTC.